This T cell receptor beta chain was sequenced for a study of blood T cell repertoires in COVID-19. The wider study: COVID-19 samples collected from the United States, Italy and Spain covered acute and convalescent phases.

Only a few counts were recorded for this clone. Using immunoSEQ multiplex PCR, the repertoire was profiled, and TCRdb retains in-frame clones only, with some absent. The sample contains 35,000 to 45,000 clones, approximately 80% of which appear only once. V was cut by 1 base and J by 0 bases, with 13 bases left in between. CDR1 and CDR2 (germline): SGHTA, FQGNSA. The CDR3 is 18 amino acids. The sample taken for sequencing was peripheral blood. The sequence was collected from a man between 65 and 85 years old with acute or convalescent COVID-19. V is TRBV7-2 and J is TRBJ1-6; D remains ambiguous. The CDR3 here is CASSLGFVKSSYNSPLHF. CDR3 in DNA: TGTGCCAGCAGCTTAGGATTTGTAAAGAGCTCCTATAATTCACCCCTCCACTTT.